Listed below are T cell receptor beta chains from one sample, sequenced in a study of shared clonotypes between healthy human individuals. Produced via immunoSEQ multiplex PCR; TCRdb's table is partial and in-frame only. The table has 850,000 to 1,200,000 clones, around 76% seen once. The sample taken for sequencing was memory CD4+ T cells sorted from blood. These receptors all stem from a young man in good health. Each CDR3 is given with its conserved first and last residue. The order of the fields is V gene, D gene, clone size, J gene, CDR3 DNA, CDR3 protein. D genes are given only for firm matches. Some rows mark clone size as missing; the rest say once, few, many or name a class of expanded clone.

TRBV9,NA,few,TRBJ2-5,TGTGCCAGCAGCCCGGGGGACTTGGGCGGGCAAGAGACCCAGTACTTC,CASSPGDLGGQETQYF
TRBV19,NA,NA,TRBJ1-3,TGTGCCAGTAACCAACAGGGAAGAAACACCATATATTTT,CASNQQGRNTIYF
TRBV7-9,NA,NA,TRBJ1-1,TGTGCCAGCCTCTTCACGAACACTGAAGCTTTCTTT,CASLFTNTEAFF
TRBV6-4,NA,few,TRBJ2-7,TGTGCCAGCAGTGTCCACCGGGACTCGACCGGGGAGCAGTACTTC,CASSVHRDSTGEQYF
TRBV28,NA,once,TRBJ1-5,TGTGCCACCGTGATAGGGGGGCGCGGGGAAACCCAGCATTTT,CATVIGGRGETQHF
TRBV10-3,TRBD1,few,TRBJ1-1,TGTGCCATCAGTCCAGGGACAGTCAACACTGAAGCTTTCTTT,CAISPGTVNTEAFF
TRBV5-6,NA,NA,TRBJ2-5,TGTGCCAGCAGCCGAATCCAAGAGACCCAGTACTTC,CASSRIQETQYF
TRBV30,TRBD1,NA,TRBJ2-5,TGTGCCTGGAGTGTAGGAACGACAGGGGCCCTCGGGACCCAGTACTTC,CAWSVGTTGALGTQYF
TRBV5-4,NA,NA,TRBJ2-3,TGTGCCAGCAGCATCCGGGACCCACGGTCTGATACGCAGTATTTT,CASSIRDPRSDTQYF
TRBV5-5,TRBD2,NA,TRBJ2-1,TGTGCCAGCAGCTTTGTCGCCGGCGGGGGGTACTTCAGCTCCTACAATGAGCAGTTCTTC,CASSFVAGGGYFSSYNEQFF
TRBV27,NA,few,TRBJ2-7,TGTGCCAGCAGTTTGGGGGGTCCTACCTACGAGCAGTACTTC,CASSLGGPTYEQYF
TRBV10-3,NA,once,TRBJ1-4,TGTGCCATCGGGGTTGATGGGGCGCGGGAAAAACTGTTTTTT,CAIGVDGAREKLFF
TRBV27,NA,NA,TRBJ1-4,TGTGCCAGCAGGTCACGGACCTTTAATGAAAAACTGTTTTTT,CASRSRTFNEKLFF